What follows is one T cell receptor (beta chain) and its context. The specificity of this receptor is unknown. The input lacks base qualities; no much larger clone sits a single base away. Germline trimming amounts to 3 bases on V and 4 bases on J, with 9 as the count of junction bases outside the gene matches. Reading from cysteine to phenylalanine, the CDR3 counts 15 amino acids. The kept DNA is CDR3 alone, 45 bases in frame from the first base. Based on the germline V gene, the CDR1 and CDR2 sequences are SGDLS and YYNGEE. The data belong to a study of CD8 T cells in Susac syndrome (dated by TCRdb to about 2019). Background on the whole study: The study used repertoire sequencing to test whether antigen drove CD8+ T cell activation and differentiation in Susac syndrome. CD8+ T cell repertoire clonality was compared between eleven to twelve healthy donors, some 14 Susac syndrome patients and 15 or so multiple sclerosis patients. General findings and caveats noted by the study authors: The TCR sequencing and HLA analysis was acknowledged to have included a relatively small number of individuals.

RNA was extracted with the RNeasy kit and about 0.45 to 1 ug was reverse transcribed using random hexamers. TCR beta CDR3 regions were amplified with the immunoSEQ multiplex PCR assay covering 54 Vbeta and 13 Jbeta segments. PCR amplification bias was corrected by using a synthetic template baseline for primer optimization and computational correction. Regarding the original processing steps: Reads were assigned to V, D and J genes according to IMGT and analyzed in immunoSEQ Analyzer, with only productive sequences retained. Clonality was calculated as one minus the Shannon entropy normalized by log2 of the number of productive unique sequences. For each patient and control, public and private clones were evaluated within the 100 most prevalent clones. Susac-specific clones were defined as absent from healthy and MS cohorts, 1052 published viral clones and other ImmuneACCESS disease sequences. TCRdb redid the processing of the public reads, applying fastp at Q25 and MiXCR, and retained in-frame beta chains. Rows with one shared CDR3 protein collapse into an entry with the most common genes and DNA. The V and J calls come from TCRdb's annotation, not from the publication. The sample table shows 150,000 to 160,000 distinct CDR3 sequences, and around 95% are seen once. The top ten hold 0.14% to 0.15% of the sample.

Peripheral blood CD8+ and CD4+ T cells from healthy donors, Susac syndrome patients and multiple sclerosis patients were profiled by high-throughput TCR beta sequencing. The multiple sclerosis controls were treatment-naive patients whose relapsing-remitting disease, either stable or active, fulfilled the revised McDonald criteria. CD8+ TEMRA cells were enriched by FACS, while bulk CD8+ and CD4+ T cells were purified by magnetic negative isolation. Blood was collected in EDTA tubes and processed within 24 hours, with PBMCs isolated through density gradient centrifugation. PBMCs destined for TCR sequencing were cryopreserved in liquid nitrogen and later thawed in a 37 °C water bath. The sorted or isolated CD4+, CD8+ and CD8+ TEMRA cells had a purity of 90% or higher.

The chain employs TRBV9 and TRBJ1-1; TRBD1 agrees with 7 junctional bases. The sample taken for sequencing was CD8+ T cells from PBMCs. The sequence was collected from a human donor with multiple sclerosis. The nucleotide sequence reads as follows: TGTGCCAGCAGCGGTGCAGGGGGACCGGCCACTGAAGCTTTCTTT. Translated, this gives CASSGAGGPATEAFF.